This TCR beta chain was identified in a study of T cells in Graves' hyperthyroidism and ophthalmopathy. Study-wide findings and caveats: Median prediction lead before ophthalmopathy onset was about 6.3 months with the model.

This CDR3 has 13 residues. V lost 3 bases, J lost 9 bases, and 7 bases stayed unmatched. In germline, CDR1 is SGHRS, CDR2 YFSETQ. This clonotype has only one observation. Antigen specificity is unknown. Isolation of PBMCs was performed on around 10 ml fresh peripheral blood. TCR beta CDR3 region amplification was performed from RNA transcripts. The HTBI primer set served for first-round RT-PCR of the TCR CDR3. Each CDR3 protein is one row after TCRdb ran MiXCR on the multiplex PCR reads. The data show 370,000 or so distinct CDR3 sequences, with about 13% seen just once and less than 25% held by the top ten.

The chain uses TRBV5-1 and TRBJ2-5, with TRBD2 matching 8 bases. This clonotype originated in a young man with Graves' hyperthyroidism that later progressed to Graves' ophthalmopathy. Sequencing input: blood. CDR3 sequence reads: CASSSQGRGAQYF. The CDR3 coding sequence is TGCGCCAGCAGCTCTCAGGGGCGGGGGGCCCAGTACTTC. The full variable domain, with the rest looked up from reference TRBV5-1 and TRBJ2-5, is KAGVTQTPRYLIKTRGQQVTLSCSPISGHRSVSWYQQTPGQGLQFLFEYFSETQRNKGNFPGRFSGRQFSNSRSEMNVSTLELGDSALYLCASSSQGRGAQYFGPGTRLLVL.